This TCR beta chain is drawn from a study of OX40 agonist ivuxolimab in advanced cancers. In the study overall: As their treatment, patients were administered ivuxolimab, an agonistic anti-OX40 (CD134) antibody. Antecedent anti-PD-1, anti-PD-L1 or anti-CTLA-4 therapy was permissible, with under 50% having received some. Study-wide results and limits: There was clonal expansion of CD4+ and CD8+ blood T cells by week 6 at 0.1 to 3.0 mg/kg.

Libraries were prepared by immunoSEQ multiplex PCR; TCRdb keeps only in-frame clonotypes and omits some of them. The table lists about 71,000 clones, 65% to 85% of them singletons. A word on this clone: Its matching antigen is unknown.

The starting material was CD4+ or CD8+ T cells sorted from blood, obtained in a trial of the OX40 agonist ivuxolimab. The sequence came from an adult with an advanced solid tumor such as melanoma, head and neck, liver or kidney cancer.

CDR3 region: CASSRDSAVDNEQFF. The DNA for the CDR3 is TGTGCCAGCAGCCGGGACTCCGCGGTTGACAATGAGCAGTTCTTC. J is TRBJ2-1 and V is TRBV7-2; possibly TRBD2 for D (6 bases). Germline CDR1 and CDR2: SGHTA and FQGNSA. CDR3 length: 15 residues. V gave up 5 bases and J gave up 5 bases, with 16 bases separating them.